The T cell receptor beta chain described here comes from a study of shared clonotypes between healthy human individuals. Study details: Researchers assigned three CD4 naive, three CD4 memory, two CD8 naive and one CD8 memory plate to each donor.

Germline assignment: CDR1 SGHDT and CDR2 YYEEEE. V was pared by 4 bases and J by 2 bases, with 13 bases between. The CDR3 contains 14 residues. This clone has a handful of counts. The repertoire was sequenced with immunoSEQ multiplex PCR; TCRdb's copy has only in-frame clones and lacks some. The sample carries 2 million to 2.5 million clones, around 92% recorded once. The donor cohort consisted entirely of Caucasian adults residing in Nashville, Tennessee. This receptor was identified in a man between 18 and 29 years old in good health. Some clones in this sample may be carry-over from other donors' samples. What was sequenced was naive CD4+ T cells from PBMCs. The subset here: CD45RA+ positively selected. The rearrangement joins TRBV5-6 to TRBJ2-7, with a tentative D call TRBD2 (6 bases). In DNA form, the CDR3 reads TGTGCCAGCAGCCGTCGGGGGTACCCCTACGAGCAGTACTTC. Translating it yields CASSRRGYPYEQYF.